The present T cell receptor beta chain was sequenced within a study of shared clonotypes between healthy human individuals. This was a deep-level run. Libraries were prepared by immunoSEQ multiplex PCR; TCRdb keeps only in-frame clonotypes and omits some of them. The sample holds over a million clones, around 78% seen once. CDR1 and CDR2 from the germline V gene are MDHEN and SYDVKM. This CDR3 is 14 amino acids long. Germline trimming cut 3 bases from V and 12 bases from J; bases unmatched to any gene: 14. The sample consisted of memory CD4+ T cells from PBMCs. Subset meaning: CD45RA-negative fraction. This TCR was sampled from a man aged 18 to 30 in good health. Some clones in this sample may be carry-over from other donors' samples. V usage is TRBV28 and J usage is TRBJ2-7, with 7 positions matching TRBD1. The CDR3: CASSFHPRQGQGYF. CDR3 DNA: TGTGCCAGCAGTTTCCACCCGAGACAGGGCCAAGGGTACTTC.